A single sample is the source of the 7 T cell receptor beta chains below, sequenced in a study of OX40 agonist ivuxolimab in advanced cancers. Clones were sequenced by immunoSEQ multiplex PCR, and TCRdb holds only the in-frame ones, with some missing. The sample yields about 76,000 clones, around 87% seen once. This sample comprised CD4+ or CD8+ T cells sorted from blood, obtained in a trial of the OX40 agonist ivuxolimab. The receptors were gathered from an adult with an advanced solid tumor such as melanoma, head and neck, liver or kidney cancer.

A single count supports this clone. The rearrangement joins TRBV6-5 to TRBJ1-1; D call uncertain. The CDR3 sequence is 12 residues long. Germline CDR1 and CDR2: MNHEY and SVGAGI. V gave up 5 bases and J gave up 6 bases, with 10 bases separating them. This CDR3 is CASSGWVSEAFF. DNA for the CDR3: TGTGCCAGCAGTGGATGGGTTTCTGAAGCTTTCTTT.

At least ten counts were recorded for this clone. The J gene is TRBJ1-2, the V gene TRBV10-1, with 8 bases that match TRBD1. The V segment lost 6 bases and the J segment 8 bases; nucleotides outside the gene matches: 8. Germline V gives CDR1 WNHNN, CDR2 SYGVQD (reference sequence). The CDR3 runs 13 residues. The chain's CDR3 is CASRFDRGCGYTF. The CDR3 DNA is TGCGCCAGCAGATTCGACAGGGGCTGCGGCTACACCTTC.

CDR3 amino acids: CASSLRTSGSLSYNEQFF. CDR3 nucleotides: TGTGCCAGCAGCTTACGGACTAGCGGGAGTTTATCCTACAATGAGCAGTTCTTC. The chain employs TRBV9 and TRBJ2-1; 13 bases match TRBD2. The V gene end was trimmed by 4 bases and the J gene end by 1 base; junction bases not matched to a gene: 8. There are 18 residues in the CDR3. CDR1 and CDR2 (germline): SGDLS, YYNGEE.

This clone was seen more than once but under ten times. The gene calls are TRBV18 and TRBJ1-5; 7 bases fit TRBD1. This CDR3 is built from 15 residues. V lost 2 bases to trimming and J lost 2 bases; unmatched junction nucleotides: 3. Germline assignment: CDR1 KGHSH and CDR2 LQKENI. This chain's CDR3 is CASSPLGQRNQPQHF. CDR3 nucleotides: TGTGCCAGCTCACCATTGGGACAGCGCAATCAGCCCCAGCATTTT.

The chain recombines TRBV6-5 with TRBJ1-2, with TRBD1 matching 7 bases. Trimming at V came to 5 bases and at J to 5 bases, leaving 5 bases not matched to a gene. This CDR3 region has 13 residues. CDR1 and CDR2 from the germline V gene are MNHEY and SVGAGI. CDR3 sequence reads: CASSPNRGYGYTF. CDR3 in DNA: TGTGCCAGCAGTCCAAACAGGGGATATGGCTACACCTTC.

The V and J genes are TRBV7-9 and TRBJ2-3; 11 nucleotides match TRBD1. Germline V gene lookup returns CDR1 SEHNR and CDR2 FQNEAQ (reference sequence). The CDR3 contains 17 residues. J lost 4 bases, V lost 2 bases, and 8 bases had no gene match. CDR3 DNA: TGTGCCAGCAGCTTAAGCCGGACAGGGGGCGGCCCAGATACGCAGTATTTT. Translating gives CASSLSRTGGGPDTQYF.

The genes are TRBV7-8 and TRBJ2-3; D is perhaps TRBD2 (6 bases). Per germline, CDR1 SGHVS and CDR2 FQNEAQ. V was clipped by 5 bases and J by 6 bases, with 18 bases between them. The CDR3 consists of 15 residues. CDR3 DNA: TGTGCCAGCAGCAGGGAGGAGATTCGCGGGGATACGCAGTATTTT. It is translated as CASSREEIRGDTQYF.